The TCR beta chain under discussion was sequenced for a study of CD8+ T cells in alopecia areata. The overall study: Tofacitinib ran 6 to 18 months, followed by 6 months off drug.

The treatment is: oral pan-JAK inhibitor, 5-10 mg twice daily. Lesional scalp punch biopsies and peripheral blood were collected from alopecia areata patients. The CDR3 covers 15 residues. The trim removed 4 bases at V and 2 bases at J, leaving 6 bases unmatched. CDR1 and CDR2 from the germline V gene are ENHRY and SYGVKD. The study's findings and limits: Normal skin's resident alphabeta T cells are also sequenced in scalp samples.

A remark on this clone: Antigen: not known.

It was cDNA, reverse transcribed from extracted RNA, that served as the sequencing template. Libraries were prepared by immunoSEQ multiplex PCR; TCRdb keeps only in-frame clonotypes and omits some of them. Found here are around 190,000 clones, 64% of them singletons; the top ten hold around 4%. The gene calls are TRBV10-3 and TRBJ2-5; 8 bases are a match to TRBD1. The clonotype was recovered from a human donor with alopecia areata. The sample consisted of CD4+ T cells sorted from blood, taken at week 4, from a patient treated with tofacitinib. In DNA, the CDR3 is TGTGCCATCAGTGCGGAGAGGACAGGGCAAGAGACCCAGTACTTC. Protein product: CAISAERTGQETQYF.